The clone carrying this T cell receptor beta chain has just one count. Its specificity is not known. This CDR3 contains 15 residues. The V and J ends lost 2 bases and 8 bases, in that order; junction bases with no gene match: 6. In germline, CDR1 is SGDLS, CDR2 YYNGEE. This entry comes from a study of T-cell reconstitution after alpha-beta-depleted transplantation in children. General study results and limits: In some patients, recipient T cells and intrathymic progenitors surviving conditioning explained high day-60 diversity. As was reported, about two months after transplant, alpha-beta T cells came from several hundred expanded graft clones.

Preparation of the TCRbeta library was carried out with unique molecular identifiers. Each CDR3 protein is one row after TCRdb ran MiXCR on the PCR reads. This repertoire shows almost 600,000 distinct CDR3 sequences, around 27% found once; its top ten account for around a third. The TCR originated in a boy less than two years old with Wiskott-Aldrich syndrome, due to receive a stem cell transplant. The chain uses TRBV9 and TRBJ2-2; 10 nucleotides agree with TRBD2. The sample in question was PBMCs, obtained before TCRalphabeta/CD19-depleted stem cell transplant. Here the CDR3 DNA reads TGTGCCAGCAGCGTCCAGCGGGAGGGATCTGGGGAGCTGTTTTTT. Residues: CASSVQREGSGELFF.